The rows below give T cell receptor beta chains drawn from one sample of a study of blood T cell repertoires in COVID-19. Profiling relied on immunoSEQ multiplex PCR, and the TCRdb table lists in-frame clones only, not all of them. Of over 40,000 clones listed, roughly nine tenths were seen once; the top ten hold over 4%. What was sequenced was peripheral blood. Receptors originate from a man between 65 and 79 years old with acute or convalescent COVID-19. CDR3s include the opening cysteine and the closing phenylalanine or tryptophan. Fields, in order: clone size, V gene, J gene, D gene, CDR3 protein, CDR3 DNA. D genes are given only for firm matches. Size is omitted from some rows. Given values are once, few, many or a class for expanded clones.

size: .
V: TRBV6-5
J: TRBJ1-2
D: TRBD1
CDR3: CASSSGQGTYGYTF
DNA: TGTGCCAGCAGTTCCGGACAGGGCACCTATGGCTACACCTTC

size: .
V: TRBV4-2
J: TRBJ1-5
D: .
CDR3: CASSQDGRVNQPQHF
DNA: TGTGCCAGCAGCCAAGATGGGAGGGTCAATCAGCCCCAGCATTTT

size: .
V: TRBV6-4
J: TRBJ2-3
D: .
CDR3: CATTGRCTDTQYF
DNA: TGTGCCACAACTGGGAGGTGCACAGATACGCAGTATTTT

size: .
V: TRBV6-2/TRBV6-3
J: TRBJ1-2
D: .
CDR3: CASSYVQYYGYTF
DNA: TGTGCCAGCAGTTATGTACAGTACTATGGCTACACCTTC

size: .
V: TRBV7-2
J: TRBJ2-1
D: TRBD2
CDR3: CASSLGVGGINEQFF
DNA: TGTGCCAGCAGCTTAGGGGTCGGGGGGATAAATGAGCAGTTCTTC

size: .
V: TRBV6-6
J: TRBJ1-2
D: TRBD1
CDR3: CASSQTGTGDGYTF
DNA: TGTGCCAGCAGTCAGACCGGGACAGGGGACGGCTACACCTTC

size: .
V: TRBV9
J: TRBJ1-2
D: .
CDR3: CASSVASGQSLQPHGYTF
DNA: TGTGCCAGCAGCGTAGCCTCCGGACAGTCGCTACAGCCACATGGCTACACCTTC

size: .
V: TRBV12-3/TRBV12-4
J: TRBJ1-2
D: .
CDR3: CASSLGRSYGYTF
DNA: TGTGCCAGCAGTTTAGGGAGAAGCTATGGCTACACCTTC

size: .
V: TRBV4-1
J: TRBJ2-7
D: TRBD1
CDR3: CASSQERRGQGVYEQYF
DNA: TGCGCCAGCAGCCAAGAGCGACGGGGACAGGGGGTATACGAGCAGTACTTC

size: .
V: TRBV30
J: TRBJ2-3
D: TRBD1
CDR3: CAWSMQGAIKDTQYF
DNA: TGTGCCTGGAGTATGCAGGGGGCAATTAAAGATACGCAGTATTTT

size: .
V: TRBV9
J: TRBJ2-1
D: TRBD1
CDR3: CASSVDRGSYNEQFF
DNA: TGTGCCAGCAGCGTAGACAGGGGGTCCTACAATGAGCAGTTCTTC

size: .
V: TRBV5-8
J: TRBJ2-6
D: TRBD1
CDR3: CASSLLFGTGHSGANVLTF
DNA: TGTGCCAGCAGCTTGCTGTTCGGGACAGGGCACTCTGGGGCCAACGTCCTGACTTTC

size: .
V: TRBV7-9
J: TRBJ1-2
D: .
CDR3: CASSLGAFNSYGYTF
DNA: TGTGCCAGCAGCCTGGGCGCCTTCAACTCCTATGGCTACACCTTC

size: .
V: TRBV2
J: TRBJ1-4
D: TRBD1
CDR3: CASRGDREKLFF
DNA: TGTGCCAGCAGGGGGGACAGGGAGAAACTGTTTTTT

size: .
V: TRBV7-6
J: TRBJ1-4
D: .
CDR3: CASSSRQERKLFF
DNA: TGTGCCAGCAGCTCAAGACAGGAACGAAAACTGTTTTTT

size: .
V: TRBV7-9
J: TRBJ2-6
D: .
CDR3: CASSPLGVGANVLTF
DNA: TGTGCCAGCAGCCCCCTCGGAGTTGGGGCCAACGTCCTGACTTTC

size: .
V: TRBV30
J: TRBJ1-5
D: .
CDR3: CAWSAGTNQPQHF
DNA: TGTGCCTGGAGTGCGGGTACCAATCAGCCCCAGCATTTT

size: .
V: TRBV30
J: TRBJ2-2
D: .
CDR3: CAWSKEGLLSNTGELFF
DNA: TGTGCCTGGAGTAAGGAGGGTCTTCTCTCGAACACCGGGGAGCTGTTTTTT

size: .
V: TRBV5-1
J: TRBJ2-1
D: TRBD2
CDR3: CASRSGTTFRNEQFF
DNA: TGCGCCAGCAGGTCCGGGACTACCTTTAGAAATGAGCAGTTCTTC

size: .
V: TRBV7-9
J: TRBJ2-5
D: .
CDR3: CASRLLEETQYF
DNA: TGTGCCAGCAGGTTACTCGAAGAGACCCAGTACTTC

size: .
V: TRBV5-6
J: TRBJ1-4
D: .
CDR3: CASSDGVRAPTTNEKLFF
DNA: TGTGCCAGCAGCGACGGGGTTAGGGCCCCCACAACTAATGAAAAACTGTTTTTT

size: .
V: TRBV4-1
J: TRBJ1-2
D: .
CDR3: CASSPFGGLSGYTF
DNA: TGCGCCAGCAGCCCATTCGGTGGACTTTCTGGCTACACCTTC

size: .
V: TRBV12-3/TRBV12-4
J: TRBJ1-2
D: .
CDR3: CASSFSTRGGYTF
DNA: TGTGCCAGCAGTTTTTCGACCCGAGGTGGCTACACCTTC

size: .
V: TRBV11-1
J: TRBJ2-7
D: TRBD1
CDR3: CASSLAFSGRGQHEQYF
DNA: TGTGCCAGCAGCTTAGCTTTTTCGGGCAGGGGGCAACACGAGCAGTACTTC

size: .
V: TRBV6-2/TRBV6-3
J: TRBJ1-4
D: .
CDR3: CASSYLLGDRTNEKLFF
DNA: TGTGCCAGCAGTTACCTCCTCGGTGACAGAACTAATGAAAAACTGTTTTTT

size: .
V: TRBV28
J: TRBJ2-7
D: .
CDR3: CASSTPTGAYEQYF
DNA: TGTGCCAGCAGTACTCCGACAGGTGCCTACGAGCAGTACTTC

size: .
V: TRBV27
J: TRBJ1-3
D: TRBD1
CDR3: CASSTGGSGNTIYF
DNA: TGTGCCAGCAGCACAGGGGGCTCCGGAAACACCATATATTTT

size: .
V: TRBV18
J: TRBJ1-4
D: .
CDR3: CASSLETVGSNEKLFF
DNA: TGTGCCAGCTCGCTGGAGACAGTAGGCTCTAATGAAAAACTGTTTTTT

size: once
V: TRBV19
J: TRBJ2-2
D: .
CDR3: CASSPVGGVPGELFF
DNA: TGTGCCAGTAGCCCCGTGGGAGGTGTTCCCGGGGAGCTGTTTTTT

size: .
V: TRBV6-1
J: TRBJ1-5
D: .
CDR3: CASSDTTLSNQPQHF
DNA: TGTGCCAGCAGTGATACCACTCTTAGCAATCAGCCCCAGCATTTT

size: .
V: TRBV7-6
J: TRBJ1-2
D: .
CDR3: CASSYRDSTNYGYTF
DNA: TGTGCCAGCAGCTATCGGGACTCTACGAACTATGGCTACACCTTC

size: .
V: TRBV6-5
J: TRBJ1-6
D: TRBD1
CDR3: CASIQDRVNSPLHF
DNA: TGTGCCAGCATTCAAGACAGGGTCAATTCACCCCTCCACTTT

size: .
V: TRBV28
J: TRBJ2-3
D: .
CDR3: CASSFPGGGTDTQYF
DNA: TGTGCCAGCAGTTTCCCGGGGGGCGGCACAGATACGCAGTATTTT

size: .
V: TRBV18
J: TRBJ1-5
D: .
CDR3: CASSPGLDQPQHF
DNA: TGTGCCAGCTCACCAGGGCTCGATCAGCCCCAGCATTTT

size: .
V: TRBV19
J: TRBJ2-1
D: TRBD2
CDR3: CASSLIAGGMYEQFF
DNA: TGTGCCAGTAGCTTAATAGCGGGGGGGATGTATGAGCAGTTCTTC

size: .
V: TRBV27
J: TRBJ2-3
D: TRBD1
CDR3: CASSRTTGLTDTQYF
DNA: TGTGCCAGCAGCCGGACGACAGGGCTCACAGATACGCAGTATTTT

size: few
V: TRBV7-2
J: TRBJ2-7
D: .
CDR3: CATSSTGRSYEQYF
DNA: TGTGCCACCTCCTCCACAGGGCGGTCCTACGAGCAGTACTTC

size: once
V: TRBV7-2
J: TRBJ2-4
D: .
CDR3: CASSLTSAGSKNIQYF
DNA: TGTGCCAGCAGCTTAACCTCGGCAGGATCCAAAAACATTCAGTACTTC